Shown below are 21 T cell receptor beta chains from a single sample sequenced in a study of blood T cell repertoires in COVID-19 (TCRdb year 2020). The library was prepared using the immunoSEQ multiplex PCR assay. TCRdb stores this immuneACCESS table with in-frame sequences only. Part of the clones is absent; in the studies checked, under half of the shortfall reflects unresolved V genes, and no reason is known for the rest. The sample table records approximately 250,000 clones; around 85% of these occur just once. Of the sample, around 6.5% is held by the ten largest clones. The sample consisted of peripheral blood. Every receptor here comes from a woman aged 55 to 70 with active or convalescent COVID-19.

This clone was seen only once. The chain links TRBV7-8 to TRBJ1-3, with 9 bases that match TRBD1. The V segment lost 1 base and the J segment 2 bases; nucleotides outside the gene matches: 3. There are 16 residues in the CDR3. Germline CDR1 is SGHVS and CDR2 is FQNEAQ. CDR3 nucleotide sequence: TGTGCCAGCAGCTTAGGGGGACAGGGCGCTGGAAACACCATATATTTT. Residues: CASSLGGQGAGNTIYF.

This clone was found once. The chain combines TRBV19 with TRBJ2-7; TRBD1 agrees at 7 bases. The V gene's germline CDR1 is LNHDA and CDR2 SQIVND (reference sequence). The CDR3 has 15 amino acids. V gave up 0 bases and J gave up 4 bases; unmatched junction bases: 6. The CDR3 DNA sequence: TGTGCCAGTAGTATAGAGGGACAGCCCCAGTACGAGCAGTACTTC. Translated, it gives CASSIEGQPQYEQYF.

The chain has TRBV5-1 and TRBJ2-2; 8 bases align to TRBD1. The CDR3 covers 14 residues. After removal of 5 bases from V and 4 bases from J, the junction contained 4 bases not matched to a gene. Germline V gives CDR1 SGHRS, CDR2 YFSETQ. CDR3 residues: CASSRTGSTGELFF. The CDR3 coding sequence is TGCGCCAGCAGTAGGACAGGGAGCACCGGGGAGCTGTTTTTT.

J is TRBJ2-2 and V is TRBV24-1; perhaps TRBD1 as D (7 bases). Germline V lookup: CDR1 KGHDR, CDR2 SFDVKD. The V gene lost 7 bases and the J gene lost 0 bases, with 17 bases spanning the gap. The CDR3 covers 17 residues. CDR3 in DNA: TGTGCCACCAGCGGGGGTCTGGGACAGCCGAACACCGGGGAGCTGTTTTTT. It codes for CATSGGLGQPNTGELFF.

The chain employs TRBV28 and TRBJ1-2, with D perhaps TRBD1 (5 bases). Per the germline V gene, CDR1 is MDHEN and CDR2 is SYDVKM. V lost 8 bases and J lost 3, with 19 bases in between. CDR3 size: 15 residues. The chain's CDR3 is CASVTAGPRDYGYTF. CDR3 nucleotides: TGTGCCAGCGTGACAGCGGGCCCTCGCGACTATGGCTACACCTTC.

The rearrangement links TRBV19 to TRBJ2-2, with 8 bases that match TRBD1. Germline V CDR1 and CDR2: LNHDA, SQIVND (reference sequence). J lost 1 base, V lost 5 bases, and 6 bases had no gene match. This CDR3 spans 16 amino acids. CDR3 loop: CASSVSQGGNTGELFF. DNA for the CDR3: TGTGCCAGTAGTGTCTCACAGGGGGGGAACACCGGGGAGCTGTTTTTT.

The chain joins TRBV11-2 to TRBJ2-7, with a weak D call TRBD1 (6 bases). Looked up from germline, CDR1 is SGHAT and CDR2 is FQNNGV. The V gene lost 2 bases and the J gene lost 5 bases, with 13 bases spanning the gap. The CDR3 length is 14 residues. The CDR3 here is CASSLSGGRHEQYV. CDR3 DNA sequence: TGTGCCAGCAGCTTAAGTGGGGGCCGTCACGAGCAGTACGTC.

This chain uses TRBV7-2 with TRBJ1-2, with D possibly TRBD1 on 5 matching bases. Germline CDR1 SGHTA, CDR2 FQGNSA. V lost 1 base and J lost 6, with 12 bases in between. The CDR3 extends over 14 amino acids. The CDR3 spells CASSLVRVGDGYTF. Written as DNA, the CDR3 is TGTGCCAGCAGCTTAGTCAGGGTTGGTGATGGCTACACCTTC.

As regards this clone: Relative to the germline gene, one junction end is altered; a read error may explain this. The chain couples TRBV7-7 to TRBJ2-5; 10 bases map to TRBD1. CDR1 is SSHAT and CDR2 is FNYEAQ in the germline V gene (reference sequence). CDR3 size: 15 residues. For the CDR3, the DNA is TGTGCTAGCAGCCCAGGGACAGGGGTCAGGGAGACCCAGTACTTC. It specifies CASSPGTGVRETQYF.

The chain recombines TRBV5-1 with TRBJ2-3; 9 bases agree with TRBD2. Germline V gives CDR1 SGHRS, CDR2 YFSETQ. This CDR3 region has 17 residues. V lost 7 bases and J lost 3; bases outside the gene matches: 15. CDR3 sequence (DNA): TGCGCCAGCTCTTATAGCGGGAGTGGGATTCAAACAGATACGCAGTATTTT. It encodes CASSYSGSGIQTDTQYF.

The chain recombines TRBV10-1 with TRBJ1-5; tentatively, D is TRBD1 (6 bases). Trimming stripped 1 base from V and 2 bases from J, with 12 bases between. Per the germline V gene, CDR1 is WNHNN and CDR2 is SYGVQD (reference sequence). The CDR3 totals 16 residues. The DNA for the CDR3 is TGCGCCAGCAGTGAGTGGGGGGGGCGACGCAATCAGCCCCAGCATTTT. Translating gives CASSEWGGRRNQPQHF.

The chain carries TRBV28 and TRBJ2-7; 7 bases map to TRBD1. With 6 bases clipped from V and 0 bases from J, the junction kept 8 bases outside the gene matches. In germline, CDR1 is MDHEN, CDR2 SYDVKM. This CDR3 contains 15 residues. The CDR3 loop is CASRATGVSSYEQYV. Here the CDR3 DNA reads TGTGCCAGCAGGGCTACAGGGGTTAGCTCCTACGAGCAGTACGTC.

The V gene is TRBV28, the J gene TRBJ1-1; D gene unclear. Germline-derived CDR1 and CDR2 are MDHEN and SYDVKM. The CDR3 extends over 14 amino acids. The V gene lost 2 bases and the J gene lost 6 bases, with 13 bases spanning the gap. The CDR3 DNA reads as TGTGCCAGCAGTTTACACGGACTTAGGGCTGAAGCTTTCTTT. This gives the protein CASSLHGLRAEAFF.

The V and J genes are TRBV18 and TRBJ2-2; D remains unclear. Germline V gene sequence: CDR1 KGHSH, CDR2 LQKENI. V was cut by 3 bases and J by 2 bases, with 7 bases left in between. The CDR3 runs to 14 residues. This CDR3 reads CASSPNKNTGELFF. The CDR3 DNA follows: TGTGCCAGCTCACCCAACAAAAACACCGGGGAGCTGTTTTTT.

In this sample, this clone turned up once. The CDR3 reads CASSLARQANTGELFF. CDR3 nucleotides: TGCGCCAGCAGCTTGGCAAGGCAGGCCAACACCGGGGAGCTGTTTTTT. The chain combines TRBV5-1 with TRBJ2-2; no firm D call. CDR1 is SGHRS and CDR2 is YFSETQ in the germline V gene. CDR3 length equals 16 residues. Trimming stripped 0 bases from V and 2 bases from J, with 11 bases between.

The V and J genes are TRBV10-1 and TRBJ2-7; no clear D. Germline V CDR1 and CDR2: WNHNN, SYGVQD (reference sequence). V was shortened by 3 bases and J by 7 bases, with 13 bases between the two germline ends. The CDR3 runs 13 residues. The CDR3 sequence is CASSDQRVREQYV. CDR3 in DNA: TGCGCCAGCAGTGATCAGCGAGTACGGGAGCAGTACGTC.

This rearrangement joins TRBV19 to TRBJ2-5; the D gene is possibly TRBD2 (5 bases). Germline CDR1 and CDR2: LNHDA and SQIVND (reference sequence). Trimming removed 1 base at V and 1 base at J, with 10 bases between. This CDR3 contains 15 residues. The CDR3 nucleotides are TGTGCCAGTAGTATAGGGAGGCAGCCCCAAGAGACCCAGTACTTC. The encoded protein is CASSIGRQPQETQYF.

This chain uses TRBV11-2 with TRBJ2-3; the match to TRBD2 covers 9 bases. Trimming took 0 bases from V and 6 from J; bases not matched to a gene: 10. The CDR3 loop spans 17 amino acids. Per the germline V gene, CDR1 is SGHAT and CDR2 is FQNNGV. DNA for the CDR3: TGTGCCAGCAGCTTAGATTTCGGCGGGAGGGCCGGTGATACGCAGTATTTT. Protein product: CASSLDFGGRAGDTQYF.

This clone was detected only a few times. J is TRBJ2-1 and V is TRBV2, with TRBD2 matching over 10 bases. V lost 5 bases, J lost 0 bases, and 4 bases stayed unmatched. The CDR3 length is 16 residues. Germline V lookup: CDR1 SNHLY, CDR2 FYNNEI. CDR3 bases: TGTGCCAGCAGTCCAAGGACTAGCGGCTCCTACAATGAGCAGTTCTTC. Amino acid sequence: CASSPRTSGSYNEQFF.

The CDR3 DNA sequence: TGCAGCGTTGAAGATCCCCTCACAGGGGGCACTGAAGCTTTCTTT. It yields the protein CSVEDPLTGGTEAFF. V usage is TRBV29-1 and J usage is TRBJ1-1, with TRBD1 identical over 8 bases. The CDR3 contains 15 residues. Germline trimming cut 0 bases from V and 4 bases from J; bases unmatched to any gene: 7. The germline V gene has CDR1 SQVTM and CDR2 ANQGSEA.

The rearrangement links TRBV7-2 to TRBJ2-7; TRBD1 might be the D (5 bases). Germline loops: CDR1 SGHTA, CDR2 FQGNSA. Trimming took 5 bases from V and 0 from J, leaving 14 bases between them. This CDR3 spans 15 amino acids. CDR3 loop: CASSPETASSYEQYV. In DNA, the CDR3 is TGTGCCAGCAGCCCCGAGACAGCTAGCTCCTACGAGCAGTACGTC.